What follows are 21 T cell receptor beta chains derived from one specimen sequenced in a study of blood T cell repertoires in COVID-19. Profiling relied on immunoSEQ multiplex PCR, and the TCRdb table lists in-frame clones only, not all of them. The table lists under 80,000 clones, approximately 86% of them singletons. The specimen was peripheral blood. These receptors were collected from a man between 65 and 80 years old with active COVID-19.

This clone was recorded once. J is TRBJ2-1 and V is TRBV5-1; TRBD2 might be the D (5 bases). CDR3 length equals 13 residues. V was pared by 0 bases and J by 9 bases, with 10 bases between. Germline loops: CDR1 SGHRS, CDR2 YFSETQ. CDR3: CASSLVSAGEQFF. DNA of the CDR3: TGCGCCAGCAGCTTGGTGTCGGCGGGTGAGCAGTTCTTC.

The chain uses TRBV9 and TRBJ2-4; 8 bases are shared with TRBD1. Losses at the gene ends were 4 bases for V and 2 bases for J; bases not matched to a gene: 5. Germline assignment: CDR1 SGDLS and CDR2 YYNGEE. The CDR3 consists of 15 residues. The CDR3 DNA follows: TGTGCCAGCAGCCGGCAGGGGGCCCCCAAAAACATTCAGTACTTC. Its protein is CASSRQGAPKNIQYF.

In its sample, this clone was seen a few times. The V call is TRBV24-1, the J call TRBJ2-1, with a tentative D call TRBD2 (6 bases). Germline CDR1 KGHDR, CDR2 SFDVKD. This CDR3 has 14 residues. Between the trimmed V and J ends, which lost 6 bases and 0 bases, there was a span of 8 bases. CDR3 region: CATSSGPSYNEQFF. The CDR3 DNA is TGTGCCACCAGTAGCGGGCCCTCCTACAATGAGCAGTTCTTC.

This clone was seen a few times. The chain recombines TRBV4-1 with TRBJ2-3; 16 positions agree with TRBD2. The V segment lost 3 bases and the J segment 5 bases; nucleotides outside the gene matches: 5. The CDR3 length is 17 residues. CDR1 and CDR2 from the germline V gene are MGHRA and YSYEKL. The CDR3 nucleotides are TGCGCCAGCAGCCAGGGACTAGCGGGAGGGCCGGGAGATACGCAGTATTTT. As protein: CASSQGLAGGPGDTQYF.

The V and J genes are TRBV9 and TRBJ2-5; 7 bases line up with TRBD2. Germline assignment: CDR1 SGDLS and CDR2 YYNGEE. Trimming took 4 bases from V and 1 from J; bases not matched to a gene: 1. The CDR3 is 13 amino acids. CDR3 nucleotides: TGTGCCAGCAGCATAGCGGGCCAAGAGACCCAGTACTTC. Translating it yields CASSIAGQETQYF.

The V gene is TRBV7-8, the J gene TRBJ2-1; 11 bases agree with TRBD2. V was clipped by 1 base and J by 5 bases; unmatched bases: 13. Looked up from germline, CDR1 is SGHVS and CDR2 is FQNEAQ. The CDR3 contains 19 residues. The CDR3 protein is CASSLGPLSGRAGDNEQFF. CDR3 nucleotide sequence: TGTGCCAGCAGCTTAGGGCCCCTTAGCGGGAGGGCCGGGGACAATGAGCAGTTCTTC.

The chain couples TRBV6-5 to TRBJ1-6; 7 bases agree with TRBD1. Per germline, CDR1 MNHEY and CDR2 SVGAGI. The V segment lost 7 bases and the J segment 11 bases; nucleotides outside the gene matches: 8. The CDR3 has 13 residues. The CDR3 is CASTFRQGAPLHF. In nucleotides, the CDR3 is TGTGCCAGCACCTTTAGACAGGGTGCACCCCTCCACTTT.

This chain joins TRBV6-2 or TRBV6-3 and TRBJ2-1; 8 positions agree with TRBD2. V shed 5 bases and J 15 bases; nucleotides not matched to a gene: 9. Germline CDR1 reads MNHEY; CDR2 reads SVGEGT. The CDR3 has 12 residues. CDR3 DNA: TGTGCCAGCAGTCCAGACTCGGGGGGGCGGTTCTTC. Its translation: CASSPDSGGRFF.

The chain uses TRBV19 and TRBJ2-2; D gene ambiguous. The CDR3 is made up of 16 amino acids. Germline CDR1 reads LNHDA; CDR2 reads SQIVND (reference sequence). V lost 1 base, J lost 4 bases, and 13 bases lay in between. The CDR3 DNA sequence: TGTGCCAGTAGTATAGGGCTAGTGGTGAGCACCGGGGAGCTGTTTTTT. Its translation is CASSIGLVVSTGELFF.

J is TRBJ2-3 and V is TRBV19, with 13 positions matching TRBD2. Germline CDR1 reads LNHDA; CDR2 reads SQIVND (reference sequence). The V and J ends lost 5 bases and 5 bases, in that order; junction bases with no gene match: 10. This CDR3 has 17 residues. The CDR3 DNA sequence: TGTGCCAGTAGTCCGAGGACTAGCGGGAGCCTGGGAGATACGCAGTATTTT. Its protein is CASSPRTSGSLGDTQYF.

The chain couples TRBV9 to TRBJ2-7; 9 bases align to TRBD1. Germline V gene sequence: CDR1 SGDLS, CDR2 YYNGEE. J lost 5 bases, V lost 4 bases, and 7 bases had no gene match. This CDR3 has 14 amino acids. CDR3 residues: CASSPGTGLDEQYF. CDR3 sequence (DNA): TGTGCCAGCAGCCCCGGGACAGGGCTCGACGAGCAGTACTTC.

This clone was seen only once. The V gene is TRBV6-6, the J gene TRBJ2-3; TRBD2 matches 10 bases. CDR3 length: 14 amino acids. J gave up 3 bases and V 7 bases, and 4 bases lay outside the gene matches. Germline loops: CDR1 MNHNY, CDR2 SVGAGI (reference sequence). CDR3 loop: CASTPAGGTDTQYF. The DNA for the CDR3 is TGTGCCAGCACCCCAGCGGGAGGGACAGATACGCAGTATTTT.

This rearrangement joins TRBV7-9 to TRBJ2-3, with TRBD2 identical over 12 bases. This CDR3 spans 17 amino acids. V was clipped by 2 bases and J by 4 bases; unmatched bases: 7. Germline CDR1 is SEHNR and CDR2 is FQNEAQ (reference sequence). Written as DNA, the CDR3 is TGTGCCAGCAGCTTACTAGCGGGAGGGGCCCGGTCAGATACGCAGTATTTT. Translating it yields CASSLLAGGARSDTQYF.

The rearrangement joins TRBV11-2 to TRBJ2-7; TRBD2 agrees at 10 bases. CDR1 and CDR2 (germline): SGHAT, FQNNGV. CDR3 length: 16 amino acids. Germline trimming cut 3 bases from V and 4 bases from J; bases unmatched to any gene: 9. CDR3 nucleotides: TGTGCCAGCAGCTTCCGGCCCCTAGCGGGAGCTTACGAGCAGTACTTC. It is translated as CASSFRPLAGAYEQYF.

The rearrangement joins TRBV6-2 or TRBV6-3 to TRBJ2-7; 10 bases are shared with TRBD2. CDR1 and CDR2 from the germline V gene are MNHEY and SVGEGT. V lost 6 bases to trimming and J lost 0 bases; unmatched junction nucleotides: 5. The CDR3 has 15 amino acids. The CDR3 nucleotides are TGTGCCAGCAGCCCCGGACTAGCGGCCTCCTACGAGCAGTACTTC. This gives the protein CASSPGLAASYEQYF.

J is TRBJ2-1 and V is TRBV5-1; TRBD2 agrees at 7 bases. V dropped 5 bases and J dropped 7; count of bases not matched to a gene: 9. Germline assignment: CDR1 SGHRS and CDR2 YFSETQ. The CDR3 runs 14 residues. The CDR3 protein is CASRQAGPGNEQFF. Here the CDR3 DNA reads TGCGCCAGCAGGCAAGCGGGACCGGGGAATGAGCAGTTCTTC.

The V call is TRBV6-5, the J call TRBJ1-2; a possible D gene is TRBD1 (6 bases). Trimming took 7 bases from V and 4 from J, leaving 13 bases between them. Germline lookup yields CDR1 MNHEY and CDR2 SVGAGI. The CDR3 is 13 amino acids. The DNA of the CDR3 is TGTGCCAGCAAAAAAGGGGGGGTCTATGGCTACACCTTC. Translating it yields CASKKGGVYGYTF.

In nucleotides, the CDR3 is TGTGCCAGTAGTATAGGCCCGCGGGACTACGAGCAGTACTTC. Its translation: CASSIGPRDYEQYF. The rearrangement joins TRBV19 to TRBJ2-7; perhaps TRBD2 as D (6 bases). CDR1 and CDR2 from the germline V gene are LNHDA and SQIVND (reference sequence). V was shortened by 1 base and J by 3 bases, with 10 bases between the two germline ends. CDR3 size: 14 residues.

This sequence joins TRBV5-1 and TRBJ2-2; 8 nucleotides match TRBD2. The CDR3 has 15 residues. Per the germline V gene, CDR1 is SGHRS and CDR2 is YFSETQ. V was clipped by 4 bases and J by 5 bases; unmatched bases: 7. Written as DNA, the CDR3 is TGCGCCAGCAGCACCCTTAGCGGGACAACCGGGGAGCTGTTTTTT. Its protein is CASSTLSGTTGELFF.

V usage is TRBV14 and J usage is TRBJ1-3, with D unclear. CDR1 is SGHDN, CDR2 FVKESK, per germline. This CDR3 region has 13 residues. Trimming pared 6 bases from V and 4 bases from J, leaving 10 bases between. The CDR3 sequence is CASRDSGGNTIYF. CDR3 DNA: TGTGCCAGCAGGGACTCGGGGGGAAACACCATATATTTT.

The CDR3 is CASRAWDQGYF. CDR3 coding DNA: TGTGCCAGCAGAGCCTGGGATCAGGGGTACTTC. The V call is TRBV6-5, the J call TRBJ2-7; weak D call: TRBD1 (5 bases). This CDR3 contains 11 residues. Per germline, CDR1 MNHEY and CDR2 SVGAGI. Trimming left V 6 bases short and J 12 bases short, with 15 bases between.